A selection of T cell receptor beta chains follows, all from one sample in a study of PD-L1 blockade in urothelial cancer. Using immunoSEQ multiplex PCR, the repertoire was profiled, and TCRdb retains in-frame clones only, with some absent. The table lists about 90,000 clones, more than 90% of them singletons. The material was PBMCs, obtained around atezolizumab (anti-PD-L1) treatment. The receptors here all came from a man aged 60 to 69 with urothelial cancer. CDR3s include the opening cysteine and the closing phenylalanine or tryptophan. D genes are given only for firm matches. Size is omitted from some rows. Given values are once, few, many or a class for expanded clones.

size	V	D	J	CDR3	DNA
NA	TRBV10-3	NA	TRBJ2-7	CAISESVSSYEQYF	TGTGCCATCAGTGAGTCGGTGAGCTCCTACGAGCAGTACTTC
NA	TRBV29-1	TRBD2	TRBJ2-1	CSETSGSNEQFF	TGCAGCGAGACTAGCGGGAGTAATGAGCAGTTCTTC
NA	TRBV6-5	NA	TRBJ1-3	CASSYSRRFSGNTIYF	TGTGCCAGCAGTTACTCGAGGCGGTTCTCTGGAAACACCATATATTTT
NA	TRBV7-2	NA	TRBJ2-5	CASSLVFTVQETQYF	TGTGCCAGCAGCTTAGTCTTCACGGTTCAAGAGACCCAGTACTTC
NA	TRBV6-5	NA	TRBJ1-2	CASRTQGSGYTF	TGTGCCAGCAGGACACAGGGAAGTGGCTACACCTTC
NA	TRBV5-5	NA	TRBJ1-2	CASSLNSQPYGYTF	TGTGCCAGCAGCTTGAACAGCCAACCCTATGGCTACACCTTC
NA	TRBV18	NA	TRBJ2-1	CASSPRRASGNEQFF	TGTGCCAGCTCACCAAGGAGGGCTAGTGGGAATGAGCAGTTCTTC
NA	TRBV7-8	NA	TRBJ1-1	CASSFLAGADTEAFF	TGTGCCAGCAGCTTCCTGGCAGGGGCGGACACTGAAGCTTTCTTT
NA	TRBV4-1	TRBD2	TRBJ2-1	CASSQGTSGSYNEQFF	TGCGCCAGCAGCCAGGGGACTAGCGGGTCCTACAATGAGCAGTTCTTC
NA	TRBV6-4	TRBD2	TRBJ2-3	CASSESSGSTDTQYF	TGTGCCAGCAGTGAAAGTAGCGGGAGCACAGATACGCAGTATTTT
NA	TRBV2	NA	TRBJ1-1	CASRRGGGLNTEAFF	TGTGCCAGCAGGCGGGGGGGAGGGTTGAACACTGAAGCTTTCTTT
NA	TRBV9	TRBD2	TRBJ2-3	CASSGSGRATDTQYF	TGTGCCAGCAGCGGTAGCGGGAGAGCGACAGATACGCAGTATTTT
NA	TRBV6-5	NA	TRBJ1-3	CASSYSQGNTIYF	TGTGCCAGCAGTTACTCCCAGGGGAACACCATATATTTT
NA	TRBV10-3	TRBD2	TRBJ2-1	CAIRDELTSGRGEQFF	TGTGCCATCAGGGATGAGTTGACTAGCGGGAGAGGTGAGCAGTTCTTC
few	TRBV11-2	TRBD1	TRBJ2-7	CASSRTGLVSYEQYF	TGTGCCAGCAGTCGGACAGGCCTAGTCTCCTACGAGCAGTACTTC
NA	TRBV27	TRBD2	TRBJ2-5	CASSQGLEETQYF	TGTGCCAGCAGCCAGGGACTAGAAGAGACCCAGTACTTC
NA	TRBV5-6	TRBD1	TRBJ1-3	CASSSQGVSGNTIYF	TGTGCCAGCAGCTCACAGGGGGTCTCTGGAAACACCATATATTTT
few	TRBV10-3	NA	TRBJ1-1	CAINQGNTEAFF	TGTGCCATCAACCAGGGGAACACTGAAGCTTTCTTT